This T cell receptor (beta chain) came from a study of blood T cell repertoires in COVID-19. Study as a whole: COVID-19 samples from acute and convalescent phases originated in the United States, Italy and Spain. PBMCs, B-cell-depleted T cells, or T cells were the source of the cDNA or gDNA that made up the material.

This clone came up once. Other DNA sequences of this sample code for an identical CDR3. Between the trimmed V and J ends, which lost 0 bases and 1 base, there was a span of 9 bases. There are 14 residues in the CDR3. Germline V gives CDR1 SQVTM, CDR2 ANQGSEA. Per the original methods: The authors estimated nucleated cell counts from reference gene primer amplification. TCRdb's table, derived via immunoSEQ multiplex PCR, lists solely in-frame clones and lacks some. Clone size and V and J calls were adopted from that table, with D and trimming inferred from the DNA. The sample has approximately 280,000 clones, roughly 91% seen once; the top ten hold about 4.6%.

This clonotype was sampled from a man aged 35-49 years with acute or convalescent COVID-19. Sequencing was performed on peripheral blood. The chain uses TRBV29-1 and TRBJ1-1, with D unclear. The CDR3: CSVEEGTANTEAFF. CDR3 DNA sequence: TGCAGCGTTGAAGAAGGTACAGCGAACACTGAAGCTTTCTTT. Variable domain in full (rest from reference TRBV29-1 and TRBJ1-1): SAVISQKPSRDICQRGTSLTIQCQVDSQVTMMFWYRQQPGQSLTLIATANQGSEATYESGFVIDKFPISRPNLTFSTLTVSNMSPEDSSIYLCSVEEGTANTEAFFGQGTRLTVV.